Shown below are 28 T cell receptor beta chains from a single sample sequenced in a study of CD8 T cells in ankylosing spondylitis. General observations from the study: A TCR beta motif of eight highly homologous variants appeared characteristic of ankylosing spondylitis blood.

TCRdb reprocessed the 5' RACE reads via MiXCR and lists one record per CDR3 protein. Here the sample spans fewer than 550,000 distinct CDR3 sequences, less than 6% being singletons. These receptors' antigens are unknown. Material for sequencing was blood, either unsorted or a sorted T cell fraction (not recorded which). The receptors were sampled from a male donor with ankylosing spondylitis.

V and J are TRBV7-6 and TRBJ2-5; D is unclear. There are 13 residues in the CDR3. Between the trimmed V and J ends, which lost 0 bases and 5 bases, there was a span of 7 bases. Per the germline V gene, CDR1 is SGHVS and CDR2 is FNYEAQ. CDR3 sequence: CASSLAVVETQYF. The CDR3 DNA follows: TGTGCCAGCAGCTTAGCGGTTGTGGAGACCCAGTACTTC.

The table lists this clonotype with many counts. The chain joins TRBV20-1 to TRBJ2-7; maybe TRBD2 (6 bases). Between the trimmed V and J ends, which lost 2 bases and 4 bases, there was a span of 12 bases. This CDR3 comprises 13 residues. Germline loops: CDR1 DFQATT, CDR2 SNEGSKA (reference sequence). In DNA form, the CDR3 reads TGCAGTGCTAGACGACTAGATCTATACGAGCAGTACTTC. The encoded protein is CSARRLDLYEQYF.

This clonotype was detected a few times. The chain recombines TRBV4-3 with TRBJ1-4, with TRBD1 matching over 8 bases. The CDR3 extends over 19 amino acids. Germline values: CDR1 LGHNA, CDR2 YSLEER. V was pared by 0 bases and J by 0 bases, with 9 bases of the junction left unmatched. Here the CDR3 reads CASSQDPTGGRATNEKLFF. CDR3 bases: TGCGCCAGCAGCCAAGATCCCACAGGGGGGCGGGCAACTAATGAAAAACTGTTTTTT.

The CDR3 here is CSARSTRQALSGNTIYF. The CDR3 nucleotides read TGCAGTGCTAGATCCACGAGGCAGGCTCTCTCTGGAAACACCATATATTTT. V is TRBV20-1 and J is TRBJ1-3, with D unclear. From germline, CDR1 is DFQATT and CDR2 SNEGSKA (reference sequence). This CDR3 region has 17 residues. Trimming removed 2 bases from V and 0 bases from J, with 17 bases in between.

This clonotype was recorded a few times. The rearrangement uses TRBV6-1 and TRBJ1-5; maybe TRBD1 (5 bases). The CDR3 loop spans 17 amino acids. CDR1 and CDR2 (germline): MNHNS, SASEGT. Trimming removed 1 base at V and 2 bases at J, with 15 bases between. The CDR3: CASSEGWLGLGNQPQHF. The CDR3 nucleotides read TGTGCCAGCAGTGAAGGATGGCTGGGACTGGGCAATCAGCCCCAGCATTTT.

This sequence joins TRBV4-3 and TRBJ2-3; TRBD2 aligns across 11 bases. Germline values: CDR1 LGHNA, CDR2 YSLEER. This CDR3 has 16 residues. V lost 1 base and J lost 5; bases outside the gene matches: 5. The CDR3 here is CASSQVAGGLLDTQYF. DNA for the CDR3: TGCGCCAGCAGCCAAGTAGCGGGGGGGCTCTTAGATACGCAGTATTTT.

This clonotype was counted many times. This chain links TRBV10-3 with TRBJ2-1; 8 bases agree with TRBD1. There are 13 residues in the CDR3. CDR1 is ENHRY and CDR2 is SYGVKD in the germline V gene. Losses at the gene ends were 10 bases for V and 2 bases for J; bases not matched to a gene: 4. CDR3 sequence (DNA): TGTGCCACCGGACAGGGCCCCTACAATGAGCAGTTCTTC. Protein product: CATGQGPYNEQFF.

This clonotype was counted ten times or more. The V gene is TRBV15, the J gene TRBJ2-1, with D hard to call. With 1 base removed from V and 4 bases from J, the gap between germline ends came to 14 bases. CDR1 is LNHNV and CDR2 is YYDKDF in the germline V gene (reference sequence). This CDR3 is 16 amino acids long. The CDR3 region has the DNA TGTGCCACCAGCAGAGTAATTCGGCAGCCATACAATGAGCAGTTCTTC. Translated: CATSRVIRQPYNEQFF.

The V gene is TRBV6-2 or TRBV6-3, the J gene TRBJ2-7; D perhaps matches TRBD1 (6 bases). There are 12 residues in the CDR3. From germline, CDR1 is MNHEY and CDR2 SVGEGT. V dropped 8 bases and J dropped 2 bases, with 10 bases sitting between them. DNA of the CDR3: TGTGCCAGCGGTACAGGGCCCTACGAGCAGTACTTC. Protein: CASGTGPYEQYF.

The chain uses TRBV19 and TRBJ2-1; D unclear. V lost 4 bases, J lost 4 bases, and 11 bases lay in between. Germline loops: CDR1 LNHDA, CDR2 SQIVND (reference sequence). The CDR3 has 14 residues. Written as DNA, the CDR3 is TGTGCCAGTAGTAGTACGGAGACGTACAATGAGCAGTTCTTC. Protein sequence: CASSSTETYNEQFF. The full variable domain, its missing parts supplied by reference TRBV19 and TRBJ2-1, is DGGITQSPKYLFRKEGQNVTLSCEQNLNHDAMYWYRQDPGQGLRLIYYSQIVNDFQKGDIAEGYSVSREKKESFPLTVTSAQKNPTAFYLCASSSTETYNEQFFGPGTRLTVL.

This clonotype has just a few counts. This chain connects TRBV28 to TRBJ2-7, with D possibly TRBD1 on 6 matching bases. CDR1 and CDR2 (germline): MDHEN, SYDVKM. Trimming took 3 bases from V and 6 from J, leaving 12 bases between them. There are 13 residues in the CDR3. DNA for the CDR3: TGTGCCAGCAGTTTTAGTACAGGGATCGAGCAGTACTTC. As protein: CASSFSTGIEQYF.

This clonotype has a count of ten or more. The gene calls are TRBV20-1 and TRBJ1-5, with D hard to call. This CDR3 spans 15 amino acids. Between the trimmed V and J ends, which lost 5 bases and 0 bases, there was a span of 14 bases. Germline values: CDR1 DFQATT, CDR2 SNEGSKA (reference sequence). CDR3 loop: CSAQIQPYSNQPQHF. As DNA, the CDR3 is TGCAGTGCTCAAATACAGCCTTATAGCAATCAGCCCCAGCATTTT.

This clonotype was seen many times. The chain joins TRBV28 to TRBJ1-1; the D is unclear. Germline values: CDR1 MDHEN, CDR2 SYDVKM. V shed 3 bases and J shed 3 bases, with 17 bases lying between them. This CDR3 is built from 16 residues. CDR3 residues: CASSLDLTRRDTEAFF. As DNA, the CDR3 is TGTGCCAGCAGTTTGGACCTGACCCGGAGGGACACTGAAGCTTTCTTT.

This clonotype was seen ten or more times. An end of the junction differs from the germline gene, which may be a read error. This rearrangement joins TRBV4-3 to TRBJ2-4; D gene ambiguous. The length of the CDR3 is 13 residues. Looked up from germline, CDR1 is LGHNA and CDR2 is YSLEER. The CDR3 loop is CASSQAARNIQYF. The CDR3 nucleotides read TGCGCCAGCAGCCAAGCGGCCAGAAACATTCAGTACTTC.

This clonotype was seen ten or more times. This sequence joins TRBV11-1 and TRBJ2-5, with D perhaps matching TRBD1 (6 bases). This CDR3 contains 19 residues. Germline V CDR1 and CDR2: SGHAT, FQDESV (reference sequence). The V and J ends lost 1 base and 1 base respectively, with 22 bases between them. The CDR3: CASSLVRLLDSGVQETQYF. The DNA for the CDR3 is TGTGCCAGCAGCTTAGTCCGACTCCTGGACAGCGGTGTCCAAGAGACCCAGTACTTC.

This clonotype was seen many times. This chain links TRBV20-1 with TRBJ2-7, with D possibly matching TRBD2 (6 bases). The CDR3 totals 15 residues. Trimming took 0 bases from V and 0 from J, leaving 12 bases between them. From germline, CDR1 is DFQATT and CDR2 SNEGSKA (reference sequence). The CDR3 bases are TGCAGTGCTAGAGATGCGGGGACGAGCTCCTACGAGCAGTACTTC. Amino acid sequence: CSARDAGTSSYEQYF.

This clonotype was recorded at least ten times. The chain combines TRBV7-9 with TRBJ1-4, with D unclear. This CDR3 has 15 residues. Germline assignment: CDR1 SEHNR and CDR2 FQNEAQ (reference sequence). Trimming removed 1 base from V and 0 bases from J, with 6 bases in between. The CDR3 sequence is CASSLGLATNEKLFF. The CDR3 DNA reads as TGTGCCAGCAGCTTAGGGTTAGCAACTAATGAAAAACTGTTTTTT.

Regarding this clonotype: This could be a read error, since a much larger clone is one nucleotide away. This chain connects TRBV20-1 to TRBJ2-7; D not resolved. This CDR3 has 12 residues. V was shortened by 8 bases and J by 7 bases, with 18 bases between the two germline ends. Germline-derived CDR1 and CDR2 are DFQATT and SNEGSKA (reference sequence). CDR3 sequence: CSIPGRAREQYF. The CDR3 region has the DNA TGCAGTATCCCGGGTCGGGCGAGGGAGCAGTACTTC.

The V call is TRBV28, the J call TRBJ2-5; 7 bases match TRBD2. With 4 bases clipped from V and 3 bases from J, the junction kept 8 bases outside the gene matches. This CDR3 has 15 residues. Germline CDR1 reads MDHEN; CDR2 reads SYDVKM. The CDR3 region has the DNA TGTGCCAGCAGTTCCACGGGACTACCCGAAGAGACCCAGTACTTC. Translated: CASSSTGLPEETQYF. Full variable domain (rest looked up from reference TRBV28 and TRBJ2-5): DVKVTQSSRYLVKRTGEKVFLECVQDMDHENMFWYRQDPGLGLRLIYFSYDVKMKEKGDIPEGYSVSREKKERFSLILESASTNQTSMYLCASSSTGLPEETQYFGPGTRLLVL.

This clonotype was seen ten or more times. The junction differs from germline at one of its ends, possibly a read error. The CDR3 DNA is TGCAGTGCTACCGGGACCCCACCCATATTC. Translation: CSATGTPPIF. The rearrangement links TRBV20-1 to TRBJ2-1, with D possibly being TRBD1 or TRBD2 (5 bases each). CDR3 length: 10 amino acids. Per germline, CDR1 DFQATT and CDR2 SNEGSKA (reference sequence).

This clonotype occurred many times. The rearrangement uses TRBV5-1 and TRBJ1-2; no clear D. This CDR3 has 15 residues. Germline CDR1 SGHRS, CDR2 YFSETQ. V lost 0 bases, J lost 4 bases, and 13 bases lay in between. The CDR3 region is CASSLAGPDIYGYTF. The CDR3 coding sequence is TGCGCCAGCAGCTTGGCGGGTCCAGACATCTATGGCTACACCTTC.

This clonotype was recorded many times. This rearrangement joins TRBV2 to TRBJ1-5, with a possible D match to TRBD1 (5 bases). The CDR3 spans 14 residues. Germline CDR1 reads SNHLY; CDR2 reads FYNNEI. The CDR3 DNA follows: TGTGCTACATCCCGGGACGTTAGCAATCAGCCCCAGCATTTT. Amino acid sequence: CATSRDVSNQPQHF.

In this sample, this clonotype turned up many times. The chain uses TRBV20-1 and TRBJ2-5; tentative D call: TRBD1 (6 bases). V shed 0 bases and J shed 5 bases, with 16 bases lying between them. CDR1 is DFQATT and CDR2 is SNEGSKA in the germline V gene (reference sequence). The CDR3 sequence is 15 residues long. CDR3 in amino acids: CSARDRPGEGETQYF. In DNA form, the CDR3 reads TGCAGTGCTAGAGATCGCCCAGGGGAAGGGGAGACCCAGTACTTC.

This clonotype came up many times. The gene calls are TRBV29-1 and TRBJ1-2; 9 bases are a match to TRBD1. The CDR3 sequence is 14 residues long. V was pared by 5 bases and J by 8 bases, with 12 bases of the junction left unmatched. Germline CDR1 reads SQVTM; CDR2 reads ANQGSEA. The CDR3 loop reads CSVKGTGWTIGYTF. The CDR3 DNA is TGCAGCGTTAAGGGGACAGGGTGGACTATCGGCTACACCTTC.

This clonotype occurred a few times. J is TRBJ2-1 and V is TRBV28; D perhaps matches TRBD2 (6 bases). Trimming removed 7 bases at V and 7 bases at J, with 11 bases between. The CDR3 is 12 residues long. Germline loops: CDR1 MDHEN, CDR2 SYDVKM. CDR3 DNA sequence: TGTGCCAGCAACCCAGGGAGGAATGAGCAGTTCTTC. Translated: CASNPGRNEQFF.

This clonotype has just one count. The chain links TRBV25-1 to TRBJ2-1, with D perhaps matching TRBD2 (6 bases). CDR3 length equals 16 residues. CDR1 is MGHDK, CDR2 SYGVNS, per germline. V lost 5 bases and J lost 5, with 19 bases in between. The CDR3 region has the DNA TGTGCCAGCAGTCAATCCAGACTAGTTCTCAACAATGAGCAGTTCTTC. Residues: CASSQSRLVLNNEQFF. The whole variable domain, remainder taken from reference TRBV25-1 and TRBJ2-1, is EADIYQTPRYLVIGTGKKITLECSQTMGHDKMYWYQQDPGMELHLIHYSYGVNSTEKGDLSSESTVSRIRTEHFPLTLESARPSHTSQYLCASSQSRLVLNNEQFFGPGTRLTVL.

The table lists this clonotype with many counts. The chain uses TRBV12-3 or TRBV12-4 and TRBJ1-6; D might be TRBD1 (6 bases). The CDR3 contains 14 residues. Between the trimmed V and J ends, which lost 2 bases and 15 bases, there was a span of 17 bases. The CDR3 loop reads CASSLLSPNRDLHF. CDR3 sequence (DNA): TGTGCCAGCAGTTTACTCTCTCCCAACAGGGACCTCCACTTT.

The sample holds many counts of this clonotype. The V gene is TRBV10-3, the J gene TRBJ1-2; TRBD1 agrees at 8 bases. Germline CDR1 ENHRY, CDR2 SYGVKD. This CDR3 contains 15 residues. The trim removed 9 bases at V and 5 bases at J, leaving 14 bases unmatched. CDR3 in amino acids: CAIYSGQANEYGYTF. Here the CDR3 DNA reads TGTGCCATTTACTCGGGACAGGCAAACGAGTATGGCTACACCTTC.